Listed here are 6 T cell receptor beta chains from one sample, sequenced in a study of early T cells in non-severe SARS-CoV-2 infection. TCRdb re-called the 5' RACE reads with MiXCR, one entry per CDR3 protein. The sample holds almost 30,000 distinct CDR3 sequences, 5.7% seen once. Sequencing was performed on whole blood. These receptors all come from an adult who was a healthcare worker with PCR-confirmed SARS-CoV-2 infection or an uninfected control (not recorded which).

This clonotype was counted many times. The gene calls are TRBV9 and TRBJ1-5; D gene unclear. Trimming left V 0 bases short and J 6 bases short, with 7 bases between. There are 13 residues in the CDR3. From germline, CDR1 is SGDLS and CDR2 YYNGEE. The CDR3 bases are TGTGCCAGCAGCGTAGAAGGCAGTCAGCCCCAGCATTTT. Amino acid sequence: CASSVEGSQPQHF. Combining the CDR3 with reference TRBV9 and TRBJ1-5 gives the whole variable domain DSGVTQTPKHLITATGQRVTLRCSPRSGDLSVYWYQQSLDQGLQFLIQYYNGEERAKGNILERFSAQQFPDLHSELNLSSLELGDSALYFCASSVEGSQPQHFGDGTRLSIL.

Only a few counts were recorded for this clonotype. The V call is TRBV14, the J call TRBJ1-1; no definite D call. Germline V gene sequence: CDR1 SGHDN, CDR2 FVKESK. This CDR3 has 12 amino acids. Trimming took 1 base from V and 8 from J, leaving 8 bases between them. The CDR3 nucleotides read TGTGCCAGCAGCCAAGCCAGTTTAGAAGCTTTCTTT. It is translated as CASSQASLEAFF.

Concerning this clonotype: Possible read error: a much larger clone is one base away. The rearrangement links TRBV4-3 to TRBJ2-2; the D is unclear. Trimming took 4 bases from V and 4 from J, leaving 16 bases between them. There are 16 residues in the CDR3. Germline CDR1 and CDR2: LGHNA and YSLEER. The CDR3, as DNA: TGCGCCAGCAGCCGGGCAGCTGGGGTTAGCACCGGGGAGCTGTTTTTT. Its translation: CASSRAAGVSTGELFF.

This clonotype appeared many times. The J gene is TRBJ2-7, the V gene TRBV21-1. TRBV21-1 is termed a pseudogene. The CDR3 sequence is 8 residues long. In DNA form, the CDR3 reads TGTGCCAGCAGGTTCTACTACTTC. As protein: CASRFYYF.

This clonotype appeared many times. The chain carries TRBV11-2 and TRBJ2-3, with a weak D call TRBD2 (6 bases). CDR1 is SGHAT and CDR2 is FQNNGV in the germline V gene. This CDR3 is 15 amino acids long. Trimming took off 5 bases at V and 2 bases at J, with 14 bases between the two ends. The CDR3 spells CASSGWGDFTDTQYF. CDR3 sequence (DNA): TGTGCCAGCAGCGGCTGGGGGGACTTCACAGATACGCAGTATTTT.

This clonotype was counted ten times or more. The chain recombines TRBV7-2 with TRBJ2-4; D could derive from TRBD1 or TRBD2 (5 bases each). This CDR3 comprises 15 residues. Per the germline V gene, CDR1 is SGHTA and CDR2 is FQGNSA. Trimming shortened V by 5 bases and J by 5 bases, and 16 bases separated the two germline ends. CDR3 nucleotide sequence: TGTGCCAGCAGCGCTGACCGGGACCCCCAAAACATTCAGTACTTC. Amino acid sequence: CASSADRDPQNIQYF.